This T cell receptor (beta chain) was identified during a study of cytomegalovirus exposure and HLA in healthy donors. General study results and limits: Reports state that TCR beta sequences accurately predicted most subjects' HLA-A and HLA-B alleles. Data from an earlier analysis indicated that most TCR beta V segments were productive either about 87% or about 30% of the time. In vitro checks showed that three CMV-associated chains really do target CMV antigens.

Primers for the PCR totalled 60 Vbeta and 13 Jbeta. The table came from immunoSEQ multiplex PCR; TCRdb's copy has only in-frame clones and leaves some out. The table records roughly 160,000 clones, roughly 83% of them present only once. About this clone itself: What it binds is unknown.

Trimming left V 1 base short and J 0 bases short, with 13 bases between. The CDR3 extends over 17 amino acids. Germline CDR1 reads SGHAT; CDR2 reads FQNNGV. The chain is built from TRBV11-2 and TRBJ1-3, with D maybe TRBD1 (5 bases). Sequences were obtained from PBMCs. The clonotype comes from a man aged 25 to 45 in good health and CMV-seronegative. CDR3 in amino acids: CASSLALGRYSGNTIYF. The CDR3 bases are TGTGCCAGCAGCTTAGCCCTGGGGCGCTACTCTGGAAACACCATATATTTT.